Reported below is one T cell receptor beta chain. Its target is not known. CD8+ T cell subsets were each sorted in triplicate, 250,000 to 300,000 cells apiece. A CD45RO-CCR7+CD27+CD95- profile was what naive CD8+ T cells displayed. The authors made the TRB cDNA libraries by 5' RACE using UMI labels. TCRdb reanalyzed the 5' RACE reads and collapses them to one entry per CDR3 protein, without DNA. This sample's clone table lists 150,000 to 180,000 distinct CDR3 sequences. This CDR3 is built from 17 residues. Per germline, CDR1 LGHDT and CDR2 YNNKEL (reference sequence). The record originates from a study of CXCR3-negative and CXCR3-positive naive CD8 T cells. General observations from the study: Whereas both naive subsets had comparably high diversity, memory CD8+ cells had much lower diversity. CXCR3-positive naive cells carried more hydrophobic TRB CDR3s than CXCR3-negative ones. Naive cells that were CXCR3-negative or CXCR3-positive used TRBV-TRBJ genes alike, while memory cells diverged.

The sequence came from a human donor in good health. Some clones in this sample may be carry-over from other donors' samples. The chain is built from TRBV3-1 and TRBJ2-1; there is no DNA to check the TCRdb D call of TRBD2. Sequencing used naive CXCR3+ CD8+ T cells from blood. Subset indicated: CD45RO-CCR7+CD27+CD95- naive CD8+ T cells expressing CXCR3 (TNR3+). The chain's CDR3 is CASSQEEGSSSYNEQFF.